A selection of T cell receptor beta chains follows, all from one sample in a study of T cells in Graves' hyperthyroidism and ophthalmopathy. One entry per CDR3 protein, called by TCRdb with MiXCR from the multiplex PCR reads. The sample carries under 550,000 distinct CDR3 sequences, about 20% recorded once. Sample: blood. These receptors all come from a man aged 35 to 55 with Graves' ophthalmopathy. Both conserved end residues are part of each CDR3. A D gene is named only where the DNA matches it firmly. Expanded clones get a size class; other rows say once, few or many, or leave the size out.

clone size: many; D gene: TRBD2; V gene: TRBV7-9; J gene: TRBJ2-2; CDR3 length: 19; CDR3 protein: CASSSPRLAGGTNTGELFF; CDR3 DNA: TGTGCCAGCAGCTCCCCCCGACTAGCGGGAGGCACTAACACCGGGGAGCTGTTTTTT
clone size: NA; D gene: NA; V gene: TRBV12-3/TRBV12-4; J gene: TRBJ2-3; CDR3 length: 13; CDR3 protein: CASSPQRTDTQYF; CDR3 DNA: TGTGCCAGCAGCCCACAGCGCACAGATACGCAGTATTTT
clone size: few; D gene: NA; V gene: TRBV28; J gene: TRBJ2-4; CDR3 length: 11; CDR3 protein: CARIQEGIQYF; CDR3 DNA: TGTGCCAGAATACAGGAGGGCATTCAGTACTTC
clone size: NA; D gene: NA; V gene: TRBV5-6; J gene: TRBJ2-2; CDR3 length: 13; CDR3 protein: CASSSVASGELFF; CDR3 DNA: TGTGCCAGCAGCTCCGTAGCTTCCGGGGAGCTGTTTTTT
clone size: NA; D gene: TRBD2; V gene: TRBV5-1; J gene: TRBJ2-2; CDR3 length: 15; CDR3 protein: CASSFVAGGPGELFF; CDR3 DNA: TGCGCCAGCAGCTTTGTAGCGGGAGGGCCCGGGGAGCTGTTTTTT
clone size: many; D gene: TRBD1; V gene: TRBV30; J gene: TRBJ1-2; CDR3 length: 16; CDR3 protein: CASTRSSDRGTYGYTF; CDR3 DNA: TGTGCCTCTACACGATCGTCGGACAGGGGCACCTATGGCTACACCTTC
clone size: many; D gene: TRBD1; V gene: TRBV6-1; J gene: TRBJ2-5; CDR3 length: 15; CDR3 protein: CASRGDRGPGETQYF; CDR3 DNA: TGTGCCAGCAGGGGGGACAGGGGGCCGGGGGAGACCCAGTACTTC
clone size: many; D gene: TRBD1; V gene: TRBV7-9; J gene: TRBJ1-1; CDR3 length: 14; CDR3 protein: CASNVRAGTDEAFF; CDR3 DNA: TGTGCCAGCAACGTGAGGGCCGGGACAGATGAAGCTTTCTTT
clone size: NA; D gene: TRBD1; V gene: TRBV7-8; J gene: TRBJ2-6; CDR3 length: 19; CDR3 protein: CASSTHRGAASSGANVLTF; CDR3 DNA: TGTGCCAGCAGCACGCACAGGGGGGCGGCATCCTCTGGGGCCAACGTCCTGACTTTC
clone size: many; D gene: NA; V gene: TRBV3-1; J gene: TRBJ1-1; CDR3 length: 12; CDR3 protein: CASSRPGNEAFF; CDR3 DNA: TGTGCCAGCAGCCGGCCGGGGAATGAAGCTTTCTTT
clone size: NA; D gene: NA; V gene: TRBV19; J gene: TRBJ2-7; CDR3 length: 16; CDR3 protein: CASRDIGIQGSYEQYF; CDR3 DNA: TGTGCCAGTAGGGACATCGGGATACAGGGTTCCTACGAGCAGTACTTC
clone size: few; D gene: TRBD1; V gene: TRBV27; J gene: TRBJ1-2; CDR3 length: 13; CDR3 protein: CARRQGANYGYTF; CDR3 DNA: TGTGCCAGGAGACAGGGGGCTAACTATGGCTACACCTTC
clone size: few; D gene: TRBD2; V gene: TRBV6-1; J gene: TRBJ2-1; CDR3 length: 16; CDR3 protein: CASTGGGLAGSNEQFF; CDR3 DNA: TGTGCCAGCACCGGAGGGGGACTAGCGGGGAGCAATGAGCAGTTCTTC
clone size: many; D gene: TRBD2; V gene: TRBV13; J gene: TRBJ2-1; CDR3 length: 14; CDR3 protein: CASSLGLADNEQFF; CDR3 DNA: TGTGCCAGCAGCTTAGGACTAGCGGACAATGAGCAGTTCTTC
clone size: NA; D gene: NA; V gene: TRBV19; J gene: TRBJ2-5; CDR3 length: 13; CDR3 protein: CASSMWDEETQYF; CDR3 DNA: TGTGCCAGTAGTATGTGGGACGAAGAGACCCAGTACTTC
clone size: few; D gene: TRBD1; V gene: TRBV10-3; J gene: TRBJ1-1; CDR3 length: 15; CDR3 protein: CAISREQGLNTEAFF; CDR3 DNA: TGTGCCATCAGTCGGGAACAGGGGTTGAACACTGAAGCTTTCTTT
clone size: NA; D gene: NA; V gene: TRBV12-3/TRBV12-4; J gene: TRBJ1-4; CDR3 length: 14; CDR3 protein: CASSFGPLWEKLFF; CDR3 DNA: TGTGCCAGCAGTTTTGGGCCCCTTTGGGAAAAACTGTTTTTT
clone size: many; D gene: NA; V gene: TRBV20-1; J gene: TRBJ2-3; CDR3 length: 14; CDR3 protein: CSARRTASTDTQYF; CDR3 DNA: TGCAGTGCTAGACGGACAGCTAGCACAGATACGCAGTATTTT
clone size: NA; D gene: NA; V gene: TRBV15; J gene: TRBJ1-1; CDR3 length: 13; CDR3 protein: CATRTGGNTEAFF; CDR3 DNA: TGTGCCACCAGGACAGGAGGGAACACTGAAGCTTTCTTT
clone size: few; D gene: NA; V gene: TRBV20-1; J gene: TRBJ2-7; CDR3 length: 16; CDR3 protein: CSARSGEGIRAYEQYF; CDR3 DNA: TGCAGTGCTAGATCGGGAGAGGGTATCCGCGCCTACGAGCAGTACTTC
clone size: many; D gene: NA; V gene: TRBV27; J gene: TRBJ1-6; CDR3 length: 17; CDR3 protein: CASSLFSVGQRTSPLHF; CDR3 DNA: TGTGCCAGCAGTTTATTCTCTGTTGGACAGCGCACTTCACCCCTCCACTTT
clone size: few; D gene: NA; V gene: TRBV16; J gene: TRBJ1-1; CDR3 length: 13; CDR3 protein: CASSQLGETEAFF; CDR3 DNA: TGTGCCAGCAGCCAATTGGGGGAAACTGAAGCTTTCTTT
clone size: NA; D gene: NA; V gene: TRBV29-1; J gene: TRBJ2-7; CDR3 length: 13; CDR3 protein: CSVDSGDSYEQYF; CDR3 DNA: TGCAGCGTTGACTCAGGGGACTCCTACGAGCAGTACTTC
clone size: NA; D gene: TRBD2; V gene: TRBV7-8; J gene: TRBJ2-6; CDR3 length: 18; CDR3 protein: CASSLMAGGTSGANVLTF; CDR3 DNA: TGTGCCAGCAGCTTAATGGCGGGAGGGACCTCTGGGGCCAACGTCCTGACTTTC
clone size: few; D gene: NA; V gene: TRBV6-1; J gene: TRBJ2-3; CDR3 length: 14; CDR3 protein: CASSPSTATDTQYF; CDR3 DNA: TGTGCCAGCAGTCCCTCGACGGCTACAGATACGCAGTATTTT
clone size: few; D gene: NA; V gene: TRBV7-9; J gene: TRBJ2-2; CDR3 length: 14; CDR3 protein: CASSLVGYTGELFF; CDR3 DNA: TGTGCCAGCAGCTTAGTTGGCTACACCGGGGAGCTGTTTTTT
clone size: few; D gene: NA; V gene: TRBV27; J gene: TRBJ1-1; CDR3 length: 17; CDR3 protein: CASSLSTPDSPGTEAFF; CDR3 DNA: TGTGCCAGCAGTTTATCCACCCCGGACTCCCCGGGGACTGAAGCTTTCTTT
clone size: NA; D gene: TRBD2; V gene: TRBV19; J gene: TRBJ2-3; CDR3 length: 15; CDR3 protein: CASSIREGLTDTQYF; CDR3 DNA: TGTGCCAGTAGTATCCGGGAGGGCCTCACAGATACGCAGTATTTT
clone size: NA; D gene: NA; V gene: TRBV10-2; J gene: TRBJ1-2; CDR3 length: 15; CDR3 protein: CASSPGGHLNYGYTF; CDR3 DNA: TGCGCCAGCTCCCCCGGGGGGCACCTTAACTATGGCTACACCTTC
clone size: once; D gene: NA; V gene: TRBV18; J gene: TRBJ1-6; CDR3 length: 15; CDR3 protein: CASSPLAQVNSPLHF; CDR3 DNA: TGTGCCAGCTCACCGTTGGCACAAGTGAATTCACCCCTCCACTTT
clone size: many; D gene: NA; V gene: TRBV27; J gene: TRBJ2-1; CDR3 length: 15; CDR3 protein: CASSSARQVYNEQFF; CDR3 DNA: TGTGCCAGCAGTTCCGCCCGACAGGTATACAATGAGCAGTTCTTC
clone size: many; D gene: NA; V gene: TRBV5-1; J gene: TRBJ2-1; CDR3 length: 15; CDR3 protein: CASSRDTLRDNEQFF; CDR3 DNA: TGCGCCAGCAGCCGGGACACTCTAAGGGACAATGAGCAGTTCTTC
clone size: NA; D gene: NA; V gene: TRBV6-1; J gene: TRBJ1-1; CDR3 length: 13; CDR3 protein: CASSERYYTEAFF; CDR3 DNA: TGTGCCAGCAGTGAAAGATATTACACTGAAGCTTTCTTT
clone size: NA; D gene: TRBD1; V gene: TRBV12-3/TRBV12-4; J gene: TRBJ1-2; CDR3 length: 14; CDR3 protein: CASAGGGAGDGYTF; CDR3 DNA: TGTGCCAGCGCAGGGGGGGGCGCAGGCGATGGCTACACCTTC
clone size: NA; D gene: NA; V gene: TRBV10-3; J gene: TRBJ1-1; CDR3 length: 15; CDR3 protein: CAISERMGVRSEAFF; CDR3 DNA: TGTGCCATCAGTGAGCGGATGGGGGTTAGGTCTGAAGCTTTCTTT
clone size: NA; D gene: NA; V gene: TRBV7-9; J gene: TRBJ2-7; CDR3 length: 16; CDR3 protein: CASSPMRVSGHYEQYF; CDR3 DNA: TGTGCCAGCAGCCCCATGAGGGTTAGCGGACACTACGAGCAGTACTTC
clone size: few; D gene: NA; V gene: TRBV18; J gene: TRBJ1-5; CDR3 length: 14; CDR3 protein: CASSPEHSNQPQHF; CDR3 DNA: TGTGCCAGCTCACCTGAGCATAGCAATCAGCCCCAGCATTTT
clone size: many; D gene: NA; V gene: TRBV18; J gene: TRBJ1-5; CDR3 length: 14; CDR3 protein: CASSPSFGNQPQHF; CDR3 DNA: TGTGCCAGCTCACCATCGTTTGGAAATCAGCCCCAGCATTTT
clone size: many; D gene: NA; V gene: TRBV3-1; J gene: TRBJ2-1; CDR3 length: 13; CDR3 protein: CASSQGPTNEQFF; CDR3 DNA: TGTGCCAGCAGCCAAGGCCCCACCAATGAGCAGTTCTTC
clone size: few; D gene: TRBD1; V gene: TRBV5-5; J gene: TRBJ1-1; CDR3 length: 12; CDR3 protein: CASRGGQDEAFF; CDR3 DNA: TGTGCCAGCAGGGGTGGACAGGATGAAGCTTTCTTT
clone size: many; D gene: NA; V gene: TRBV7-8; J gene: TRBJ2-7; CDR3 length: 14; CDR3 protein: CASSLGARGDEQYF; CDR3 DNA: TGTGCCAGCAGCTTAGGTGCTAGGGGCGACGAGCAGTACTTC
clone size: NA; D gene: NA; V gene: TRBV15; J gene: TRBJ1-5; CDR3 length: 16; CDR3 protein: CATSSQRGGGEQPQHF; CDR3 DNA: TGTGCCACCAGCAGCCAACGAGGGGGGGGGGAGCAGCCCCAGCATTTT
clone size: few; D gene: NA; V gene: TRBV6-1; J gene: TRBJ2-2; CDR3 length: 19; CDR3 protein: CASSPSRAQNGGDTGELFF; CDR3 DNA: TGTGCCAGCAGCCCCTCGAGGGCTCAGAACGGGGGCGACACCGGGGAGCTGTTTTTT
clone size: NA; D gene: NA; V gene: TRBV6-1; J gene: TRBJ1-2; CDR3 length: 14; CDR3 protein: CASSPGPGAIGYTF; CDR3 DNA: TGTGCCAGCAGCCCCGGTCCGGGGGCGATTGGCTACACCTTC
clone size: NA; D gene: TRBD2; V gene: TRBV9; J gene: TRBJ2-1; CDR3 length: 15; CDR3 protein: CASSALAERNNEQFF; CDR3 DNA: TGTGCCAGCAGCGCCCTAGCGGAGCGGAACAATGAGCAGTTCTTC
clone size: NA; D gene: NA; V gene: TRBV19; J gene: TRBJ1-1; CDR3 length: 14; CDR3 protein: CASRGRALDTEAFF; CDR3 DNA: TGTGCCAGTAGGGGGCGGGCCCTAGACACTGAAGCTTTCTTT